This passage covers 32 T cell receptor beta chains from one sample sequenced in a study of beta chain features in type 1 diabetes. Sequencing targeted expressed TCRB transcripts, as all isolated RNA had been reverse transcribed. Method: immunoSEQ multiplex PCR; TCRdb's copy keeps in-frame clones and lacks some. Of some 410,000 clones in the sample, 14% were seen once. The sample consisted of naive CD4+ T cells from blood. The receptors shown here come from a man in his thirties or forties in good health.

This rearrangement joins TRBV5-1 to TRBJ2-5; D gene unclear. The CDR3 contains 13 residues. V was clipped by 6 bases and J by 2 bases, with 11 bases between them. Germline V gene data show CDR1 as SGHRS and CDR2 as YFSETQ. The CDR3 spells CASTLAGQETQYF. CDR3 in DNA: TGCGCCAGCACCCTGGCAGGTCAAGAGACCCAGTACTTC.

This clone was counted many times. This chain connects TRBV10-3 to TRBJ2-5; the D call may be TRBD1 or TRBD2 (5 bases each). The germline CDR1 and CDR2 sequences are ENHRY and SYGVKD. The CDR3 runs to 14 residues. V lost 4 bases and J 2 bases, leaving 11 bases between the germline ends. For the CDR3, the DNA is TGTGCCATCAGTGTAGGGACGTCACAAGAGACCCAGTACTTC. Translation gives CAISVGTSQETQYF.

This clone was observed a few times. J is TRBJ2-7 and V is TRBV19; D remains ambiguous. V was pared by 0 bases and J by 0 bases, with 0 bases between. The CDR3 has 12 amino acids. The germline CDR1 and CDR2 sequences are LNHDA and SQIVND (reference sequence). CDR3 coding DNA: TGTGCCAGTAGTATAGACTCCTACGAGCAGTACGTC. Translation gives CASSIDSYEQYV.

There are a few counts of this clone. The J gene is TRBJ2-7, the V gene TRBV4-1; no firm D call. Per germline, CDR1 MGHRA and CDR2 YSYEKL. V was shortened by 0 bases and J by 2 bases, with 11 bases between the two germline ends. CDR3 length: 15 residues. CDR3 in amino acids: CASSQEGNSPYEQYF. The CDR3 DNA reads as TGCGCCAGCAGCCAAGAGGGAAACAGCCCCTACGAGCAGTACTTC.

This chain uses TRBV4-3 with TRBJ2-1; D gene ambiguous. CDR1 LGHNA and CDR2 YSLEER come from the germline V gene. CDR3 length equals 16 residues. V was shortened by 0 bases and J by 0 bases, with 9 bases between the two germline ends. CDR3 residues: CASSQDHVSSYNEQFF. CDR3 nucleotides: TGCGCCAGCAGCCAAGACCACGTCAGCTCCTACAATGAGCAGTTCTTC.

The chain has TRBV10-3 and TRBJ2-6; maybe TRBD1 (7 bases). This CDR3 is 16 amino acids long. V lost 4 bases and J lost 0, with 10 bases in between. Looked up from germline, CDR1 is ENHRY and CDR2 is SYGVKD. This CDR3 is CAISGQGGSGANVLTF. CDR3 nucleotides: TGTGCCATCAGTGGCCAGGGGGGCTCTGGGGCCAACGTCCTGACTTTC.

This clone occurred a few times. The rearrangement links TRBV2 to TRBJ2-3, with 12 positions matching TRBD2. CDR1 is SNHLY, CDR2 FYNNEI, per germline. This CDR3 has 16 amino acids. The J segment lost 1 base and the V segment lost 5 bases, leaving 4 bases of the junction unmatched. CDR3 amino acids: CASSRLAGAGTDTQYF. The DNA of the CDR3 is TGTGCCAGCAGTCGACTAGCGGGAGCGGGCACAGATACGCAGTATTTT. The full variable domain, in which reference TRBV2 and TRBJ2-3 provide the parts outside the CDR3, is EPEVTQTPSHQVTQMGQEVILRCVPISNHLYFYWYRQILGQKVEFLVSFYNNEISEKSEIFDDQFSVERPDGSNFTLKIRSTKLEDSAMYFCASSRLAGAGTDTQYFGPGTRLTVL.

V and J are TRBV5-1 and TRBJ1-1, with D possibly being TRBD1 (6 bases). Germline V gene data show CDR1 as SGHRS and CDR2 as YFSETQ. Trimming pared 4 bases from V and 11 bases from J, leaving 15 bases between. The CDR3 is 12 residues long. The chain's CDR3 is CASSNRAQIAFF. CDR3 DNA: TGCGCCAGCAGCAACAGGGCGCAGATTGCTTTCTTT.

This rearrangement joins TRBV7-9 to TRBJ1-1, with D possibly TRBD1 on 6 matching bases. The germline V gene encodes CDR1 SEHNR and CDR2 FQNEAQ (reference sequence). CDR3 length: 13 amino acids. With 5 bases removed from V and 7 bases from J, the gap between germline ends came to 14 bases. The CDR3 reads CASSRGGLGEAFF. The CDR3 DNA reads as TGTGCCAGCAGCCGAGGGGGGCTGGGTGAAGCTTTCTTT.

The chain has TRBV7-2 and TRBJ2-7; 7 bases are shared with TRBD2. The germline V gene has CDR1 SGHTA and CDR2 FQGNSA. The CDR3 is 16 amino acids. J was trimmed by 0 bases and V by 5 bases; bases with no gene match: 10. DNA of the CDR3: TGTGCCAGCAGCGGGGGAGGGCGGGTGCCCTCCTACGAGCAGTACTTC. Translated: CASSGGGRVPSYEQYF.

This clone has a handful of counts. The CDR3 bases are TGTGCCTGGAGTTCAGGGCCCTTTAGCCACGAGCAGTACGTC. This codes for CAWSSGPFSHEQYV. The chain has TRBV30 and TRBJ2-7; TRBD1 is a possible D gene (5 bases). The CDR3 length is 14 residues. V lost 2 bases and J lost 5, with 16 bases in between. CDR1 and CDR2 (germline): GTSNPN, SVGIG (reference sequence).

The chain is built from TRBV6-5 and TRBJ2-1; TRBD2 matches 7 bases. This CDR3 has 15 amino acids. With 8 bases clipped from V and 8 bases from J, the junction kept 15 bases outside the gene matches. CDR1 and CDR2 (germline): MNHEY, SVGAGI. The CDR3 nucleotides read TGTGCCAGCCATCCCCTGGGCGGGAGAGTACATGAGCAGTTCTTC. This codes for CASHPLGGRVHEQFF.

The J gene is TRBJ2-3, the V gene TRBV7-2; 10 bases map to TRBD2. V lost 4 bases, J lost 10 bases, and 14 bases stayed unmatched. This CDR3 contains 16 residues. Germline-derived CDR1 and CDR2 are SGHTA and FQGNSA. The CDR3 sequence is CASSSQSASGRTAQYF. DNA of the CDR3: TGTGCCAGCAGCTCCCAAAGTGCTAGCGGGAGAACGGCGCAGTATTTT.

This clone was found a few times. This chain joins TRBV2 and TRBJ2-1; D ambiguous. Germline CDR1 and CDR2: SNHLY and FYNNEI. V was cut by 3 bases and J by 6 bases, with 6 bases left in between. This CDR3 has 12 residues. The CDR3 DNA follows: TGTGCCAGCAGTGAGGGGTTCAATGAGCAGTTCTTC. Its translation is CASSEGFNEQFF.

This clone was counted a few times. The rearrangement uses TRBV7-9 and TRBJ2-1; no firm D call. Germline V lookup: CDR1 SEHNR, CDR2 FQNEAQ (reference sequence). The CDR3 has 10 amino acids. The ends were cut back, 4 bases at V and 10 bases at J, with 5 bases in the middle. The CDR3 sequence is CASSSDEQFF. The CDR3 nucleotides read TGTGCCAGCAGCTCTGACGAGCAGTTCTTC.

This sequence joins TRBV5-1 and TRBJ2-3; 8 positions agree with TRBD1. V gave up 3 bases and J gave up 4 bases; unmatched junction bases: 7. Germline assignment: CDR1 SGHRS and CDR2 YFSETQ. This CDR3 is built from 15 residues. The CDR3 loop reads CASSSGQGGPDTQYF. The CDR3 bases are TGCGCCAGCAGCTCCGGACAGGGTGGGCCAGATACGCAGTATTTT.

The table lists this clone with a few counts. The chain employs TRBV18 and TRBJ2-7, with D possibly being TRBD2 (6 bases). The CDR3 runs 15 residues. Trimming removed 2 bases from V and 5 bases from J, with 16 bases in between. CDR1 KGHSH and CDR2 LQKENI come from the germline V gene. The CDR3 coding sequence is TGTGCCAGCTCACCAACCAGGAGGGGCAGGGACGAGCAGTACGTC. Protein sequence: CASSPTRRGRDEQYV.

There are a few counts of this clone. The chain is built from TRBV11-2 and TRBJ2-7; no clear D gene. With 5 bases removed from V and 0 bases from J, the gap between germline ends came to 5 bases. CDR1 and CDR2 from the germline V gene are SGHAT and FQNNGV. The CDR3 runs to 12 residues. The CDR3, as DNA: TGTGCCAGCAGCCAACGCTCCTACGAGCAGTACTTC. Amino acids: CASSQRSYEQYF.

This CDR3 is CSVKSPEAFF. In DNA, the CDR3 is TGCAGCGTCAAATCCCCTGAAGCTTTCTTT. This chain connects TRBV29-1 to TRBJ1-1; D remains ambiguous. The ends were cut back, 6 bases at V and 6 bases at J, with 8 bases in the middle. This CDR3 is built from 10 residues. Germline loops: CDR1 SQVTM, CDR2 ANQGSEA. The whole variable domain, remainder taken from reference TRBV29-1 and TRBJ1-1, is SAVISQKPSRDICQRGTSLTIQCQVDSQVTMMFWYRQQPGQSLTLIATANQGSEATYESGFVIDKFPISRPNLTFSTLTVSNMSPEDSSIYLCSVKSPEAFFGQGTRLTVV.

CDR3 amino acids: CASSFRSRWAGNSNTGELFF. The DNA for the CDR3 is TGTGCCAGCAGCTTTCGTTCTCGGTGGGCAGGGAACTCGAACACCGGGGAGCTGTTTTTT. This sequence joins TRBV11-3 and TRBJ2-2; TRBD1 is a possible D gene (5 bases). The V end was cut by 3 bases, the J end by 0 bases, with 23 bases between. This CDR3 has 20 amino acids. Germline V lookup: CDR1 SGHNT, CDR2 YENEEA.

V and J are TRBV13 and TRBJ2-1; TRBD2 might be the D (6 bases). The CDR3 loop spans 13 amino acids. Trimming stripped 0 bases from V and 9 bases from J, with 9 bases between. Germline CDR1 and CDR2: PRHDT and FYEKMQ (reference sequence). The CDR3 nucleotides are TGTGCCAGCAGCTTAGGCCTGGGGGGTGAGCAGTTCTTC. This encodes CASSLGLGGEQFF.

This clone was counted only a few times. The chain joins TRBV4-3 to TRBJ2-1, with 9 bases matching TRBD2. The length of the CDR3 is 17 residues. Trimming at V came to 4 bases and at J to 5 bases, leaving 12 bases not matched to a gene. CDR1 and CDR2 from the germline V gene are LGHNA and YSLEER. The CDR3 is CASSRGPLAGRDNEQFF. The CDR3 region has the DNA TGCGCCAGCAGCCGCGGCCCCCTAGCGGGGAGGGACAATGAGCAGTTCTTC.

The chain recombines TRBV29-1 with TRBJ1-1; the D is unclear. The CDR3 runs 12 residues. Germline CDR1 reads SQVTM; CDR2 reads ANQGSEA. The V and J ends lost 2 bases and 1 base respectively, with 5 bases between them. CDR3 sequence (DNA): TGCAGCGTTGAAAACACGAACACTGAAGCTTTCTTT. It is translated as CSVENTNTEAFF.

This clone was seen only a few times. The chain combines TRBV7-9 with TRBJ2-5; no definite D call. The CDR3 sequence is 14 residues long. Germline lookup yields CDR1 SEHNR and CDR2 FQNEAQ (reference sequence). Trimming removed 5 bases from V and 1 base from J, with 11 bases in between. This CDR3 is CASSPPPGQETQYF. The CDR3 nucleotides read TGTGCCAGCAGCCCGCCCCCGGGCCAAGAGACCCAGTACTTC.

This clone was seen only a few times. V usage is TRBV15 and J usage is TRBJ2-1; 7 nucleotides agree with TRBD1. Trimming removed 0 bases from V and 6 bases from J; junction bases left unmatched: 5. CDR1 is LNHNV, CDR2 YYDKDF, per germline (reference sequence). The CDR3 loop spans 15 amino acids. CDR3 region: CATSRERTGSNEQFF. The DNA of the CDR3 is TGTGCCACCAGCAGAGAGAGGACAGGCAGCAATGAGCAGTTCTTC. The full variable domain, its missing parts supplied by reference TRBV15 and TRBJ2-1, is DAMVIQNPRYQVTQFGKPVTLSCSQTLNHNVMYWYQQKSSQAPKLLFHYYDKDFNNEADTPDNFQSRRPNTSFCFLDIRSPGLGDTAMYLCATSRERTGSNEQFFGPGTRLTVL.

This clone has just a few counts. The chain couples TRBV7-2 to TRBJ2-3, with D maybe TRBD1 (5 bases). The CDR3 covers 15 residues. V was pared by 5 bases and J by 6 bases, with 18 bases between. Germline CDR1 SGHTA, CDR2 FQGNSA. The CDR3 region has the DNA TGTGCCAGCAGCCAGAGCAGGGTGAGGTTGGATACGCAGTATTTT. This encodes CASSQSRVRLDTQYF.

V is TRBV18 and J is TRBJ1-2; D is perhaps TRBD1 (6 bases). The germline gives CDR1 KGHSH, CDR2 LQKENI. The V end lost 6 bases, the J end lost 2 bases, and 13 bases lay between the germline ends. The length of the CDR3 is 14 residues. The CDR3 protein is CASSTGQTNYGYTF. The CDR3 region has the DNA TGTGCCAGCTCGACAGGACAGACAAACTATGGCTACACCTTC.

This clone appeared a few times. The chain employs TRBV7-9 and TRBJ2-1; the D gene is possibly TRBD2 (6 bases). The CDR3 covers 15 residues. From germline, CDR1 is SEHNR and CDR2 FQNEAQ (reference sequence). Trimming removed 4 bases at V and 4 bases at J, with 14 bases between. The CDR3 sequence: CASSYPGREYNEQFF. CDR3 sequence (DNA): TGTGCCAGCAGCTATCCGGGACGGGAGTACAATGAGCAGTTCTTC.

V and J are TRBV2 and TRBJ2-7; D call uncertain. Looked up from germline, CDR1 is SNHLY and CDR2 is FYNNEI. CDR3 size: 13 residues. V gave up 6 bases and J gave up 2 bases, with 11 bases separating them. CDR3 nucleotide sequence: TGTGCCAGCAGAGAGCACAGCCCCTACGAGCAGTACGTC. Protein: CASREHSPYEQYV.

The chain employs TRBV7-2 and TRBJ2-5, with 11 nucleotides matching TRBD2. With 0 bases clipped from V and 3 bases from J, the junction kept 9 bases outside the gene matches. The CDR3 runs 18 residues. Germline CDR1 reads SGHTA; CDR2 reads FQGNSA. CDR3: CASSLAFPSGGPKETQYF. The CDR3 region has the DNA TGTGCCAGCAGCTTAGCGTTCCCTAGCGGGGGGCCTAAAGAGACCCAGTACTTC.

For the CDR3, the DNA is TGTGCCAGTAGTATAGGCCCCCAGAGGGGGGATACGCAGTATTTT. Protein product: CASSIGPQRGDTQYF. The chain joins TRBV19 to TRBJ2-3; D may be TRBD1 (6 bases). The germline V gene encodes CDR1 LNHDA and CDR2 SQIVND (reference sequence). The CDR3 runs 15 residues. Trimming removed 1 base at V and 6 bases at J, with 14 bases between.

This clone has only a few counts. The chain carries TRBV2 and TRBJ1-3; D is perhaps TRBD1 (5 bases). Trimming removed 6 bases at V and 4 bases at J, with 13 bases between. Germline loops: CDR1 SNHLY, CDR2 FYNNEI. The CDR3 loop spans 14 amino acids. As DNA, the CDR3 is TGTGCCAGCAGACAAGCTTCAGGGGGAAACACCATATATTTT. Translation gives CASRQASGGNTIYF.